This T cell receptor beta chain came from a study of technical replicates of blood from four donors. In this sample, this clone turned up a few times. This table comes from immunoSEQ multiplex PCR, and its TCRdb copy is limited to in-frame clones, with some not included. Counted here are 65,000 to 90,000 clones, just over 90% occurring once; the ten biggest clones make up 0.2% to 0.3%. The CDR3 loop spans 14 amino acids. V was clipped by 6 bases and J by 1 base, with 13 bases between them. The V gene's germline CDR1 is SGHRS and CDR2 YFSETQ. The sequencing sample was made of T cells isolated from PBMCs. The rearrangement uses TRBV5-1 and TRBJ1-1; no firm D call. This clonotype was sampled from a human donor in good health. This CDR3 reads CASTDGRGNTEAFF. CDR3 DNA sequence: TGCGCCAGCACCGATGGTCGGGGGAACACTGAAGCTTTCTTT. The full variable domain, its missing parts supplied by reference TRBV5-1 and TRBJ1-1, is KAGVTQTPRYLIKTRGQQVTLSCSPISGHRSVSWYQQTPGQGLQFLFEYFSETQRNKGNFPGRFSGRQFSNSRSEMNVSTLELGDSALYLCASTDGRGNTEAFFGQGTRLTVV.